This TCR beta chain was obtained from a study of identical twins. The germline V gene encodes CDR1 ENHRY and CDR2 SYGVKD. The CDR3 contains 18 residues. TCRdb fed the 5' RACE reads into MiXCR, producing one record per CDR3 protein. The sample has roughly 720,000 distinct CDR3 sequences; 15% to 20% are singletons. As for this clonotype: The junction and the germline gene differ at one end; a read error may be behind it.

Another study also made use of these data, one on T cells expressing NK-cell markers.

Sequenced: PBMCs. The rearrangement joins TRBV10-3 to TRBJ2-3; D possibly uses TRBD1 or TRBD2 (5 bases each). The sequence derives from a young woman in good health. This CDR3 is CAFSPQRGVSPRGDTQYF. The CDR3 coding sequence is TGTGCCTTCAGTCCCCAGAGGGGAGTCTCCCCAAGAGGGGATACGCAGTATTTT.